This passage covers 7 T cell receptor beta chains from one sample sequenced in a study of shared clonotypes between healthy human individuals. It was CD45RO-negative cells, positively selected for CCR7, that made up naive CD8 cells, with terminally differentiated effector memory CD45RA+ cells excluded. Produced via immunoSEQ multiplex PCR; TCRdb's table is partial and in-frame only. The repertoire has over 2,000,000 clones, about 94% of them found once; the top ten carry more than 1.5%. The sample consisted of naive CD8+ T cells from PBMCs. Receptor source: a man between 18 and 29 years old in good health. Some clones in this sample may be carry-over from other donors' samples.

This clone has just one count. Other DNA sequences in the sample encode the same CDR3. This chain joins TRBV7-9 and TRBJ2-7; 7 bases fit TRBD1. The J segment lost 3 bases and the V segment lost 5 bases, leaving 1 base of the junction unmatched. The CDR3 length is 12 residues. The germline V gene encodes CDR1 SEHNR and CDR2 FQNEAQ (reference sequence). DNA for the CDR3: TGTGCCAGCAGCCAGGGGGTCTACGAGCAGTACTTC. It specifies CASSQGVYEQYF.

This clone was observed a handful of times. The identical CDR3 is also encoded by other nucleotide sequences in the sample. The chain combines TRBV9 with TRBJ1-1; unclear D gene. The CDR3 totals 13 residues. Trimming pared 0 bases from V and 0 bases from J, leaving 3 bases between. Germline V gene data show CDR1 as SGDLS and CDR2 as YYNGEE. CDR3 nucleotide sequence: TGTGCCAGCAGCGTAGGAATGAACACTGAAGCTTTCTTT. Its translation is CASSVGMNTEAFF.

The V and J genes are TRBV27 and TRBJ2-1; D is possibly TRBD2 (5 bases). Germline loops: CDR1 MNHEY, CDR2 SMNVEV (reference sequence). Trimming cost V 6 bases and J 10 bases, with 13 bases left between them. The CDR3 has 12 amino acids. The CDR3, as DNA: TGTGCCAGCAGCCAAGGACTGTGGGAGCAGTTCTTC. Translated: CASSQGLWEQFF.

The rearrangement links TRBV4-1 to TRBJ2-5, with D possibly being TRBD2 (6 bases). Germline CDR1 reads MGHRA; CDR2 reads YSYEKL. V was shortened by 4 bases and J by 0 bases, with 9 bases between the two germline ends. The CDR3 is made up of 14 amino acids. The CDR3: CASSPRDYQETQYF. As DNA, the CDR3 is TGCGCCAGCAGCCCCCGGGACTACCAAGAGACCCAGTACTTC.

V is TRBV5-4 and J is TRBJ2-2, with D possibly being TRBD1 (5 bases). Germline V gene sequence: CDR1 SGHNT, CDR2 YYREEE (reference sequence). With 4 bases removed from V and 6 bases from J, the gap between germline ends came to 10 bases. The CDR3 is made up of 13 amino acids. CDR3 region: CASSPTVAGELFF. DNA of the CDR3: TGTGCCAGCAGCCCGACAGTAGCCGGGGAGCTGTTTTTT.

The chain carries TRBV6-1 and TRBJ1-2, with 8 bases lining up with TRBD1. Germline values: CDR1 MNHNS, CDR2 SASEGT. The CDR3 extends over 15 amino acids. Trimming at V came to 6 bases and at J to 4 bases, leaving 10 bases not matched to a gene. CDR3 in DNA: TGTGCCAGCAGAGCCCCCGGACAGGGATCCTATGGCTACACCTTC. Translation gives CASRAPGQGSYGYTF.

The J gene is TRBJ2-7, the V gene TRBV29-1; no clear D. V dropped 7 bases and J dropped 3 bases, with 16 bases sitting between them. This CDR3 contains 13 residues. CDR1 and CDR2 (germline): SQVTM, ANQGSEA. The CDR3 here is CSARQAYSYEQYF. CDR3 nucleotide sequence: TGCAGCGCGCGGCAGGCCTACAGCTACGAGCAGTACTTC.